The entry below describes one TCR beta chain. One junction end disagrees with the germline gene, perhaps due to a read error. This record comes from a study of CD4 and CD8 cells across lung adenocarcinoma regions. TCRdb reprocessed the PCR reads via MiXCR and lists one record per CDR3 protein. The data show around 8,600 distinct CDR3 sequences, 54% seen once. The CDR3 loop spans 15 amino acids. The V gene's germline CDR1 is SEHNR and CDR2 FQNEAQ (reference sequence). Sequences were obtained from CD8+ T cells from the center of a lung tumor. This sequence was found in a female donor with lung adenocarcinoma. The CD4 and CD8 labels of this study may be unreliable. This sequence joins TRBV7-9 and TRBJ2-5; D not resolved. Here the CDR3 reads CASSSARGAKNTQYF. The CDR3 nucleotides are TGTGCCAGCAGCTCGGCGCGCGGAGCCAAAAACACGCAGTATTTC. The full variable domain, in which reference TRBV7-9 and TRBJ2-5 provide the parts outside the CDR3, is DTGVSQNPRHKITKRGQNVTFRCDPISEHNRLYWYRQTLGQGPEFLTYFQNEAQLEKSRLLSDRFSAERPKGSFSTLEIQRTEQGDSAMYLCASSSARGAKNTQYFGPGTRLLVL.